The 17 T cell receptor beta chains reported below all come from one sample, sequenced in a study of blood T cell repertoires in COVID-19. The protocol was immunoSEQ multiplex PCR, while the TCRdb copy is restricted to in-frame clones and leaves out a portion. Seen here are approximately 300,000 clones, 83% observed once, and the top ten hold about 1.2%. Material for sequencing was peripheral blood. The receptors come from a woman aged 45-59 years with acute or convalescent COVID-19.

The sample holds one count of this clone. The V gene is TRBV12-3 or TRBV12-4, the J gene TRBJ2-5; no firm D call. Deletions cut 2 bases from V and 3 bases from J, with 4 bases between. CDR3 length: 12 residues. CDR3 sequence (DNA): TGTGCCAGCAGTTTAATCAAAGAGACCCAGTACTTC. Translating gives CASSLIKETQYF.

The chain uses TRBV9 and TRBJ2-7, with 8 bases matching TRBD1. The CDR3 has 14 amino acids. Germline CDR1 is SGDLS and CDR2 is YYNGEE. Losses at the gene ends were 4 bases for V and 5 bases for J; bases not matched to a gene: 8. CDR3 bases: TGTGCCAGCAGCCTCCAACCGACAGGGGACGAGCAGTACTTC. It codes for CASSLQPTGDEQYF.

The chain recombines TRBV30 with TRBJ1-4; 8 nucleotides line up with TRBD1. Germline loops: CDR1 GTSNPN, CDR2 SVGIG (reference sequence). The CDR3 is made up of 14 amino acids. V was pared by 3 bases and J by 7 bases, with 7 bases of the junction left unmatched. CDR3: CAWSLTGASEKLFF. The CDR3 DNA reads TGTGCCTGGAGCTTGACAGGGGCGAGTGAAAAACTGTTTTTT. The whole variable domain, remainder taken from reference TRBV30 and TRBJ1-4, is SQTIHQWPATLVQPVGSPLSLECTVEGTSNPNLYWYRQAAGRGLQLLFYSVGIGQISSEVPQNLSASRPQDRQFILSSKKLLLSDSGFYLCAWSLTGASEKLFFGSGTQLSVL.

The genes are TRBV6-5 and TRBJ1-2, with D perhaps TRBD1 (5 bases). The CDR3 runs to 15 residues. The V end was cut by 0 bases, the J end by 13 bases, with 21 bases between. Germline loops: CDR1 MNHEY, CDR2 SVGAGI. CDR3 sequence (DNA): TGTGCCAGCAGTTACTCGCGAGGAAGTGGGGGGGTTCCCACCTTC. Translation gives CASSYSRGSGGVPTF.

V usage is TRBV11-2 and J usage is TRBJ1-1, with a tentative D call TRBD1 (5 bases). Germline-derived CDR1 and CDR2 are SGHAT and FQNNGV. The V end was cut by 6 bases, the J end by 0 bases, with 17 bases between. The CDR3 is 16 amino acids. CDR3 amino acids: CASRSPPTDMNTEAFF. CDR3 in DNA: TGTGCCAGCAGATCCCCTCCGACAGACATGAACACTGAAGCTTTCTTT.

This clone was seen just once. The J gene is TRBJ1-1, the V gene TRBV30, with D hard to call. V lost 0 bases and J 0 bases, leaving 14 bases between the germline ends. CDR1 GTSNPN and CDR2 SVGIG come from the germline V gene (reference sequence). The CDR3 is made up of 16 amino acids. The DNA of the CDR3 is TGTGCCTGGAGTGTAGGAATGGGCAGTATGAACACTGAAGCTTTCTTT. This codes for CAWSVGMGSMNTEAFF. The whole variable domain, filled in from reference TRBV30 and TRBJ1-1, reads SQTIHQWPATLVQPVGSPLSLECTVEGTSNPNLYWYRQAAGRGLQLLFYSVGIGQISSEVPQNLSASRPQDRQFILSSKKLLLSDSGFYLCAWSVGMGSMNTEAFFGQGTRLTVV.

Concerning this clone itself: Additional DNA sequences in this sample encode the identical CDR3. The chain uses TRBV7-9 and TRBJ1-1, with unresolved D. Trimming cost V 1 base and J 0 bases, with 9 bases left between them. Germline CDR1 is SEHNR and CDR2 is FQNEAQ (reference sequence). This CDR3 has 15 residues. CDR3 region: CASSLGGAMNTEAFF. In DNA form, the CDR3 reads TGTGCCAGCAGCTTAGGGGGAGCAATGAACACTGAAGCTTTCTTT.

The V call is TRBV7-3, the J call TRBJ2-2, with 10 bases that match TRBD2. CDR1 and CDR2 (germline): SGHTA, FQGTGA. V trimming: 5 bases; J trimming: 8 bases; junction bases outside the gene matches: 2. CDR3 length: 13 residues. The CDR3 DNA sequence: TGTGCCAGCAGCACGGGACTAGCGGGGGAGCTGTTTTTT. Amino acid sequence: CASSTGLAGELFF.

This clone was found a few times. V usage is TRBV12-3 or TRBV12-4 and J usage is TRBJ1-1; D is unresolved. The CDR3 has 11 amino acids. Between the trimmed V and J ends, which lost 3 bases and 5 bases, there was a span of 4 bases. The CDR3 spells CASSLETEAFF. The CDR3 DNA reads TGTGCCAGCAGTTTGGAGACTGAAGCTTTCTTT.

This clone was observed once. This chain uses TRBV6-5 with TRBJ1-2; D might be TRBD1 (5 bases). The CDR3 has 16 residues. Between the trimmed V and J ends, which lost 0 bases and 1 base, there was a span of 12 bases. Germline CDR1 MNHEY, CDR2 SVGAGI. CDR3 in DNA: TGTGCCAGCAGTTACTCGCAGGACACATTTAACTATGGCTACACCTTC. Translation gives CASSYSQDTFNYGYTF.

This clone has only one observation. The V and J genes are TRBV15 and TRBJ1-1; unclear D gene. Trimming pared 3 bases from V and 10 bases from J, leaving 21 bases between. The CDR3 has 15 amino acids. CDR1 is LNHNV and CDR2 is YYDKDF in the germline V gene (reference sequence). DNA for the CDR3: TGTGCCACCAGCAGGAAAACCGGGAAAACCATCGCAGCTTTCTTT. It encodes CATSRKTGKTIAAFF.

The genes are TRBV5-1 and TRBJ2-5, with TRBD2 as a possible D gene (6 bases). This CDR3 spans 15 amino acids. The V gene's germline CDR1 is SGHRS and CDR2 YFSETQ. Trimming pared 3 bases from V and 4 bases from J, leaving 16 bases between. In nucleotides, the CDR3 is TGCGCCAGCAGCTCCGCCGGTCCGGGAGCAGAGACCCAGTACTTC. This sequence encodes CASSSAGPGAETQYF.

V is TRBV19 and J is TRBJ1-2; TRBD1 agrees at 10 bases. The CDR3 is 14 amino acids. V gave up 0 bases and J gave up 8 bases; unmatched junction bases: 3. CDR1 and CDR2 (germline): LNHDA, SQIVND (reference sequence). The CDR3 reads CASSIEGTGVGYTF. In nucleotides, the CDR3 is TGTGCCAGTAGTATAGAGGGGACAGGGGTCGGCTACACCTTC.

The V call is TRBV19, the J call TRBJ1-4; 8 bases align to TRBD1. There are 13 residues in the CDR3. Germline V CDR1 and CDR2: LNHDA, SQIVND (reference sequence). Trimming cost V 6 bases and J 8 bases; bases outside gene matches: 5. DNA of the CDR3: TGTGCCAGTAGCAGGGGGCTAAACGAAAAACTGTTTTTT. Protein: CASSRGLNEKLFF.

The V and J genes are TRBV5-1 and TRBJ2-5; D is possibly TRBD1 (6 bases). Germline values: CDR1 SGHRS, CDR2 YFSETQ. The V end lost 3 bases, the J end lost 7 bases, and 16 bases lay between the germline ends. This CDR3 comprises 14 residues. The CDR3 is CASSYGRGEGTQYF. In nucleotides, the CDR3 is TGCGCCAGCAGCTACGGCAGGGGAGAGGGGACCCAGTACTTC.

V usage is TRBV30 and J usage is TRBJ2-2; D is possibly TRBD2 (6 bases). Trimming took 4 bases from V and 3 from J, leaving 12 bases between them. The CDR3 consists of 14 residues. CDR1 is GTSNPN, CDR2 SVGIG, per germline (reference sequence). CDR3 sequence reads: CAWIPPGDTGELFF. The CDR3 DNA reads as TGTGCCTGGATCCCCCCGGGGGACACCGGGGAGCTGTTTTTT.

The chain links TRBV6-2 or TRBV6-3 to TRBJ2-1; 9 bases are shared with TRBD1. The CDR3 totals 15 residues. Germline CDR1 reads MNHEY; CDR2 reads SVGEGT. With 6 bases clipped from V and 1 base from J, the junction kept 4 bases outside the gene matches. Written as DNA, the CDR3 is TGTGCCAGCAGCCCACAGGGGGCTTCCTACAATGAGCAGTTCTTC. Its protein is CASSPQGASYNEQFF.